One sample yielded the 21 T cell receptor beta chains listed below, sequenced in a study of OX40 agonist ivuxolimab in advanced cancers. The protocol used for the library was the immunoSEQ multiplex PCR assay. TCRdb took over this immuneACCESS table, retaining in-frame rearrangements with V and J assigned. Such tables are incomplete; in checked studies, under half of the missing clones stem from an unresolved V gene, and the remainder is unexplained. In all, the sample holds about 36,000 clones, and around 77% of those were seen once. The top ten hold roughly a fifth of the sample. Material: CD4+ or CD8+ T cells sorted from blood, obtained in a trial of the OX40 agonist ivuxolimab. These receptors originate from an adult with an advanced solid tumor such as melanoma, head and neck, liver or kidney cancer.

In this sample, this clone turned up once. The rearrangement links TRBV9 to TRBJ2-2; TRBD2 aligns across 7 bases. Germline CDR1 and CDR2: SGDLS and YYNGEE. With V trimmed by 8 bases and J by 3 bases, 10 bases remained unmatched. The CDR3 contains 15 residues. This chain's CDR3 is CASSWEGAYTGELFF. Here the CDR3 DNA reads TGTGCCAGTTCATGGGAGGGAGCGTACACCGGGGAGCTGTTTTTT. The whole variable domain, filled in from reference TRBV9 and TRBJ2-2, reads DSGVTQTPKHLITATGQRVTLRCSPRSGDLSVYWYQQSLDQGLQFLIQYYNGEERAKGNILERFSAQQFPDLHSELNLSSLELGDSALYFCASSWEGAYTGELFFGEGSRLTVL.

The chain links TRBV27 to TRBJ2-7; 12 bases match TRBD2. Germline assignment: CDR1 MNHEY and CDR2 SMNVEV (reference sequence). Trimming at V came to 5 bases and at J to 3 bases, leaving 5 bases not matched to a gene. CDR3 length: 15 amino acids. The DNA for the CDR3 is TGTGCCAGCAGTACGTGGACTAGCGGGGACTACGAGCAGTACTTC. As protein: CASSTWTSGDYEQYF.

The chain uses TRBV5-6 and TRBJ1-2; 8 bases match TRBD1. The CDR3 runs to 18 residues. In germline, CDR1 is SGHDT, CDR2 YYEEEE. The J segment lost 1 base and the V segment lost 4 bases, leaving 15 bases of the junction unmatched. The CDR3 nucleotides are TGTGCCAGCAGCGCCGAGGGGACTACAGGGGGAGTTAACTATGGCTACACCTTC. Translated: CASSAEGTTGGVNYGYTF.

This clone was counted a single time. The chain carries TRBV2 and TRBJ2-1; D is perhaps TRBD2 (6 bases). Trimming shortened V by 6 bases and J by 5 bases, and 14 bases separated the two germline ends. Germline-derived CDR1 and CDR2 are SNHLY and FYNNEI. The CDR3 totals 14 residues. CDR3 protein: CASSTSGVDNEQFF. The DNA for the CDR3 is TGTGCCAGCAGCACATCGGGAGTAGACAATGAGCAGTTCTTC.

This clone was observed many times. The chain joins TRBV29-1 to TRBJ2-7, with 9 positions matching TRBD1. This CDR3 region has 14 residues. Germline V gives CDR1 SQVTM, CDR2 ANQGSEA. Trimming removed 1 base from V and 4 bases from J; junction bases left unmatched: 5. The DNA for the CDR3 is TGCAGCGTTGAAGGACAGGGGGGCGATTACGAGCAGTACTTC. Translating gives CSVEGQGGDYEQYF.

The J gene is TRBJ2-7, the V gene TRBV5-1, with 10 bases that match TRBD1. J gave up 3 bases and V 0 bases, and 15 bases lay outside the gene matches. CDR1 is SGHRS and CDR2 is YFSETQ in the germline V gene. The CDR3 totals 19 residues. Here the CDR3 reads CASSLAGVYRDRGLYEQYF. In DNA, the CDR3 is TGCGCCAGCAGCTTGGCCGGAGTATACCGGGACAGGGGTCTCTACGAGCAGTACTTC.

J is TRBJ1-4 and V is TRBV18; possibly TRBD1 for D (6 bases). Germline loops: CDR1 KGHSH, CDR2 LQKENI. Trimming removed 4 bases at V and 4 bases at J, with 10 bases between. This CDR3 region has 14 residues. The CDR3 here is CASSRGQYNEKLFF. The CDR3 DNA follows: TGTGCCAGCTCACGAGGACAGTATAATGAAAAACTGTTTTTT.

The chain combines TRBV28 with TRBJ1-2; D is possibly TRBD1 (6 bases). There are 12 residues in the CDR3. Germline V gene lookup returns CDR1 MDHEN and CDR2 SYDVKM. Trimming left V 7 bases short and J 8 bases short, with 14 bases between. DNA for the CDR3: TGTGCCAGCACCGCCGGGGGGCTGGGCTACACCTTC. Translated: CASTAGGLGYTF.

The gene calls are TRBV6-5 and TRBJ1-2; no reliable D call. The CDR3 runs 16 residues. Germline values: CDR1 MNHEY, CDR2 SVGAGI. Trimming cost V 2 bases and J 3 bases, with 16 bases left between them. CDR3 amino acids: CASSYETQPYYYGYTF. The CDR3 DNA reads as TGTGCCAGCAGTTACGAGACACAGCCCTATTACTATGGCTACACCTTC.

The chain carries TRBV2 and TRBJ2-5; maybe TRBD1 (6 bases). TRBJ2-7 matches the DNA end more closely, so the J call is doubtful. CDR3 length equals 15 residues. The germline gives CDR1 SNHLY, CDR2 FYNNEI. The CDR3 is CASSQNRDKDYEQYF. CDR3 nucleotide sequence: TGTGCCAGCAGTCAAAATCGGGACAAAGACTACGAGCAGTACTTC.

This chain connects TRBV5-4 to TRBJ2-5; 9 bases fit TRBD1. V lost 4 bases and J lost 1; bases outside the gene matches: 2. This CDR3 is built from 14 residues. Germline V CDR1 and CDR2: SGHNT, YYREEE (reference sequence). The CDR3 spells CASSGDRAQETQYF. CDR3 nucleotides: TGTGCCAGCAGCGGGGACAGGGCCCAAGAGACCCAGTACTTC.

The chain is built from TRBV9 and TRBJ2-5; 8 bases are shared with TRBD1. Germline-derived CDR1 and CDR2 are SGDLS and YYNGEE. With V trimmed by 2 bases and J by 1 base, 1 base remained unmatched. The CDR3 extends over 14 amino acids. CDR3 sequence reads: CASSVGQGQETQYF. The CDR3 coding sequence is TGTGCCAGCAGCGTTGGACAGGGCCAAGAGACCCAGTACTTC.

The genes are TRBV11-3 and TRBJ2-3; D unclear. Germline V gene lookup returns CDR1 SGHNT and CDR2 YENEEA. The CDR3 extends over 13 amino acids. With 4 bases removed from V and 6 bases from J, the gap between germline ends came to 11 bases. For the CDR3, the DNA is TGTGCCAGCAGCTATTACGGCGATGATACGCAGTATTTT. Amino acids: CASSYYGDDTQYF.

The chain carries TRBV10-3 and TRBJ1-5; D perhaps matches TRBD1 (5 bases). V was cut by 2 bases and J by 3 bases, with 8 bases left in between. Germline CDR1 reads ENHRY; CDR2 reads SYGVKD. This CDR3 region has 14 residues. CDR3 residues: CAISERGNNQPQHF. The CDR3 DNA sequence: TGTGCCATCAGTGAGAGGGGCAACAATCAGCCCCAGCATTTT.

This clone was observed a handful of times. The chain employs TRBV10-2 and TRBJ2-5, with 7 bases matching TRBD2. This CDR3 region has 15 residues. Unmatched junction bases numbered 10, after V lost 8 bases and J lost 1 base. Germline V CDR1 and CDR2: WSHSY, SAAADI. As DNA, the CDR3 is TGCGCCAGCCGGGCGGGAGCGGGGACCCAAGAGACCCAGTACTTC. Its translation is CASRAGAGTQETQYF.

This chain joins TRBV18 and TRBJ2-2, with D perhaps assigned TRBD1 or TRBD2 (5 bases each). This CDR3 is 16 amino acids long. Per the germline V gene, CDR1 is KGHSH and CDR2 is LQKENI. Trimming stripped 5 bases from V and 6 bases from J, with 19 bases between. The CDR3 DNA is TGTGCCAGCTCAGCACGAGGGGAGTCAAGGGCCGGGGAGCTGTTTTTT. Protein product: CASSARGESRAGELFF.

This chain links TRBV28 with TRBJ2-7; 7 bases are a match to TRBD2. After removal of 6 bases from V and 1 base from J, the junction contained 12 bases not matched to a gene. The CDR3 runs 16 residues. Germline CDR1 and CDR2: MDHEN and SYDVKM. The CDR3, as DNA: TGTGCCAGCAGCCGGGAGGTGGGGACGAGGTCCTACGAGCAGTACTTC. Its translation: CASSREVGTRSYEQYF.

This chain links TRBV6-6 with TRBJ1-4, with 7 bases lining up with TRBD1. Germline CDR1 and CDR2: MNHNY and SVGAGI (reference sequence). CDR3 length equals 16 residues. V lost 5 bases, J lost 2 bases, and 8 bases stayed unmatched. The CDR3 loop reads CASSHRGVRTNEKLFF. The CDR3, as DNA: TGTGCCAGCAGTCACAGGGGTGTAAGGACTAATGAAAAACTGTTTTTT.

V and J are TRBV2 and TRBJ2-6; no reliable D call. The CDR3 has 17 amino acids. Germline V gene lookup returns CDR1 SNHLY and CDR2 FYNNEI. The V and J ends lost 3 bases and 0 bases respectively, with 12 bases between them. This CDR3 is CASSEGHPHSGANVLTF. The CDR3 DNA reads TGTGCCAGCAGTGAGGGCCACCCTCACTCTGGGGCCAACGTCCTGACTTTC. Full variable domain (outside the CDR3, taken from reference TRBV2 and TRBJ2-6): EPEVTQTPSHQVTQMGQEVILRCVPISNHLYFYWYRQILGQKVEFLVSFYNNEISEKSEIFDDQFSVERPDGSNFTLKIRSTKLEDSAMYFCASSEGHPHSGANVLTFGAGSRLTVL.

V gene TRBV2 combines with J gene TRBJ1-2; weak D call: TRBD1 (5 bases). Deletions cut 8 bases from V and 4 bases from J, with 20 bases between. This CDR3 has 15 residues. CDR1 SNHLY and CDR2 FYNNEI come from the germline V gene. The CDR3 here is CASWGTGIGGYGYTF. Here the CDR3 DNA reads TGTGCCAGCTGGGGGACTGGTATCGGTGGCTATGGCTACACCTTC.

The gene calls are TRBV6-5 and TRBJ1-1; D gene uncertain. There are 13 residues in the CDR3. Germline-derived CDR1 and CDR2 are MNHEY and SVGAGI. Trimming shortened V by 6 bases and J by 0 bases, and 8 bases separated the two germline ends. The CDR3 DNA reads as TGTGCCAGCAGGCAAGTGGTGAACACTGAAGCTTTCTTT. It is translated as CASRQVVNTEAFF.